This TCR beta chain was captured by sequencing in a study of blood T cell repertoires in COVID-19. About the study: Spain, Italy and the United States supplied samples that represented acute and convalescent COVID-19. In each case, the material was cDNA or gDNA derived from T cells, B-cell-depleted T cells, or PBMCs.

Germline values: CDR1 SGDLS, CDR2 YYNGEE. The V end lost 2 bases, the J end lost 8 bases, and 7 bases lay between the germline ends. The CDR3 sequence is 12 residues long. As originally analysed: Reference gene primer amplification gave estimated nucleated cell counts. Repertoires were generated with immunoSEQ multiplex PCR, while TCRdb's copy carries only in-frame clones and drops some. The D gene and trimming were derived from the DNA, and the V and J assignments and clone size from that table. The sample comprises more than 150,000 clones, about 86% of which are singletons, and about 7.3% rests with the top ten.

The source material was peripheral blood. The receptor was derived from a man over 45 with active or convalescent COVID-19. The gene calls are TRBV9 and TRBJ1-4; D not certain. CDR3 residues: CASSVDQEKLFF. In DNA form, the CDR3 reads TGTGCCAGCAGCGTCGATCAGGAAAAACTGTTTTTT.